One and the same sample provided the 6 T cell receptor beta chains below, sequenced in a study of cytomegalovirus exposure and HLA in healthy donors. A multiplex PCR was run with 60 Vbeta primers and 13 Jbeta primers. The assay was immunoSEQ multiplex PCR, and TCRdb's table has in-frame clones only and misses some. Of some 180,000 clones listed, 77% were seen once; the top ten hold 3.7%. Input material: PBMCs. These receptors were obtained from a woman aged 60 to 75 in good health and CMV-seropositive.

The chain links TRBV9 to TRBJ1-3; tentatively, D is TRBD1 (6 bases). CDR3 length equals 14 residues. Trimming shortened V by 4 bases and J by 4 bases, and 12 bases separated the two germline ends. The germline V gene encodes CDR1 SGDLS and CDR2 YYNGEE. CDR3 in amino acids: CASSKQGSGNTIYF. CDR3 nucleotides: TGTGCCAGCAGCAAGCAGGGGTCCGGAAACACCATATATTTT.

This chain uses TRBV5-4 with TRBJ2-5, with 8 bases lining up with TRBD2. The J call is in doubt because the DNA end fits TRBJ2-7 better. The CDR3 covers 14 residues. Germline lookup yields CDR1 SGHNT and CDR2 YYREEE (reference sequence). The CDR3 spells CASRSSGGDYEQYF. In nucleotides, the CDR3 is TGTGCCAGCAGATCCAGCGGGGGCGACTACGAGCAGTACTTC.

V usage is TRBV9 and J usage is TRBJ2-7, with 8 bases lining up with TRBD2. The ends lost 0 bases at V and 4 bases at J; junction bases unmatched: 3. Germline loops: CDR1 SGDLS, CDR2 YYNGEE. The CDR3 extends over 14 amino acids. The CDR3 spells CASSVDLAGYEQYF. CDR3 nucleotides: TGTGCCAGCAGCGTAGATCTAGCGGGTTACGAGCAGTACTTC.

This chain links TRBV7-2 with TRBJ2-5; 13 nucleotides match TRBD2. Germline CDR1 reads SGHTA; CDR2 reads FQGNSA. This CDR3 contains 17 residues. V was pared by 1 base and J by 4 bases, with 6 bases of the junction left unmatched. CDR3 in DNA: TGTGCCAGCAGCTTAGGAACTAGCGGGGGGGATGGAGAGACCCAGTACTTC. It is translated as CASSLGTSGGDGETQYF.

The V call is TRBV5-6, the J call TRBJ2-5; the match to TRBD1 covers 9 bases. Germline V lookup: CDR1 SGHDT, CDR2 YYEEEE. The CDR3 spans 13 residues. The ends lost 9 bases at V and 5 bases at J; junction bases unmatched: 8. For the CDR3, the DNA is TGTGCCATGAAGGGACAGGGTGGCGAGACCCAGTACTTC. Amino acids: CAMKGQGGETQYF.

V is TRBV29-1 and J is TRBJ2-5; no clear D gene. This CDR3 comprises 12 residues. V was cut by 4 bases and J by 0 bases, with 6 bases left in between. Germline assignment: CDR1 SQVTM and CDR2 ANQGSEA. The CDR3 region is CSVGANQETQYF. The CDR3, as DNA: TGCAGCGTTGGCGCTAACCAAGAGACCCAGTACTTC.